This T cell receptor (beta chain) was recovered during a study of T cell repertoires in cytomegalovirus infection. Study background: From public TCR beta signatures came an indication of both CMV infection and matching HLA type.

MiXCR was run by TCRdb on the reads, yielding one entry per CDR3 protein. The sample consists of fewer than 700,000 distinct CDR3 sequences, 24% of them appearing once. Points on this clonotype: The target antigen is unknown.

Study-wide results and limits: CMV-specific TCR beta clonotypes restricted by HLA-C were the ones dominating the ex vivo response. CMV carriers with the relevant HLA were identified by cumulative public TCR beta family frequency.

This receptor was identified in a human donor in good health (CMV status not recorded). Some clones in this sample may be carry-over from other donors' samples. Sequencing was done on a sample of CD8+ T cells from PBMCs.

CDR3: CATLGETSGGTEAFF. The CDR3 DNA sequence: TGTGCCACCCTCGGCGAAACCTCAGGGGGTACTGAAGCTTTCTTT. The genes are TRBV10-3 and TRBJ1-1, with TRBD1 identical over 7 bases. Germline CDR1 is ENHRY and CDR2 is SYGVKD. V was clipped by 10 bases and J by 5 bases; unmatched bases: 16. This CDR3 comprises 15 residues.